Shown below are 17 T cell receptor beta chains from a single sample sequenced in a study of blood T cell repertoires in COVID-19. The protocol was immunoSEQ multiplex PCR, while the TCRdb copy is restricted to in-frame clones and leaves out a portion. Of about 200,000 clones in the sample, approximately 84% were seen once. The sequencing sample was made of peripheral blood. Source of these receptors: a woman aged 80 or over with acute or convalescent COVID-19.

The V and J genes are TRBV6-5 and TRBJ1-5; 8 positions match TRBD1. Losses at the gene ends were 4 bases for V and 6 bases for J; bases not matched to a gene: 11. The CDR3 consists of 16 residues. Germline V lookup: CDR1 MNHEY, CDR2 SVGAGI. The CDR3 bases are TGTGCCAGCAGTTCTGGGGACAGGCGAGTCGGTCAGCCCCAGCATTTT. Protein product: CASSSGDRRVGQPQHF.

V is TRBV7-2 and J is TRBJ1-3; 7 nucleotides match TRBD1. The CDR3 is made up of 15 amino acids. Looked up from germline, CDR1 is SGHTA and CDR2 is FQGNSA. After removal of 4 bases from V and 0 bases from J, the junction contained 3 bases not matched to a gene. The CDR3 DNA follows: TGTGCCAGCAGCTCAAGGGGGCCCTCTGGAAACACCATATATTTT. Amino acids: CASSSRGPSGNTIYF.

This chain joins TRBV2 and TRBJ2-7; the D gene is possibly TRBD1 (5 bases). CDR1 SNHLY and CDR2 FYNNEI come from the germline V gene. V lost 5 bases, J lost 3 bases, and 20 bases lay in between. CDR3 size: 16 residues. The CDR3 is CASSPSRPDQGYEQYF. Written as DNA, the CDR3 is TGTGCCAGCAGTCCGAGCCGACCAGACCAGGGCTACGAGCAGTACTTC.

CDR3 coding DNA: TGCGCCAGCGGCGCGGGGGGCACTGAAGCTTTCTTT. Translating gives CASGAGGTEAFF. The rearrangement links TRBV5-1 to TRBJ1-1, with D perhaps matching TRBD1 (5 bases). The CDR3 sequence is 12 residues long. Per germline, CDR1 SGHRS and CDR2 YFSETQ. The ends were cut back, 7 bases at V and 4 bases at J, with 11 bases in the middle.

The sample holds a few counts of this clone. In DNA form, the CDR3 reads TGCGCCAGCAGCCAAGATCGAGATTTGCGGGAGTGGGAAGATACGCAGTATTTT. This translates into CASSQDRDLREWEDTQYF. The V gene is TRBV4-3, the J gene TRBJ2-3, with 7 bases matching TRBD2. Germline CDR1 and CDR2: LGHNA and YSLEER. The junction had 14 bases not matched to a gene; V was cut back by 0 bases and J by 5 bases. There are 18 residues in the CDR3.

The J gene is TRBJ1-6, the V gene TRBV5-6; D uncertain. Trimming shortened V by 2 bases and J by 11 bases, and 14 bases separated the two germline ends. The V gene's germline CDR1 is SGHDT and CDR2 YYEEEE. The CDR3 is made up of 14 amino acids. CDR3 in DNA: TGTGCCAGCAGCTTTACCGACAAGATAACACCCCTCCACTTT. Amino acids: CASSFTDKITPLHF. The full variable domain, with the rest looked up from reference TRBV5-6 and TRBJ1-6, is DAGVTQSPTHLIKTRGQQVTLRCSPKSGHDTVSWYQQALGQGPQFIFQYYEEEERQRGNFPDRFSGHQFPNYSSELNVNALLLGDSALYLCASSFTDKITPLHFGNGTRLTVT.

V usage is TRBV7-2 and J usage is TRBJ2-2; tentative D call: TRBD2 (6 bases). The V end was cut by 3 bases, the J end by 4 bases, with 15 bases between. The germline CDR1 and CDR2 sequences are SGHTA and FQGNSA. This CDR3 has 16 residues. Written as DNA, the CDR3 is TGTGCCAGCAGCTTGGCGGGGCAGTTTATCACCGGGGAGCTGTTTTTT. Its translation is CASSLAGQFITGELFF. The variable domain in full, completed from reference TRBV7-2 and TRBJ2-2, reads GAGVSQSPSNKVTEKGKDVELRCDPISGHTALYWYRQSLGQGLEFLIYFQGNSAPDKSGLPSDRFSAERTGGSVSTLTIQRTQQEDSAVYLCASSLAGQFITGELFFGEGSRLTVL.

This chain connects TRBV3-1 (or the pseudogene TRBV3-2) to TRBJ2-7, with no clear D. The germline V and J ends were trimmed by 0 bases and 3 bases, with 9 bases remaining between them. CDR3 length equals 14 residues. CDR1 is LGHDT, CDR2 YNNKEL, per germline (reference sequence). This CDR3 is CASSQEFSRYEQYF. As DNA, the CDR3 is TGTGCCAGCAGCCAAGAATTTAGTCGCTACGAGCAGTACTTC.

Here the CDR3 reads CASSVRQGPYEQYF. CDR3 DNA: TGTGCCAGCAGCGTAAGGCAGGGTCCCTACGAGCAGTACTTC. This chain links TRBV9 with TRBJ2-7; a weak D match, TRBD1 (5 bases). CDR3 length: 14 residues. Germline CDR1 SGDLS, CDR2 YYNGEE. V lost 1 base to trimming and J lost 2 bases, with 10 bases between them.

The chain has TRBV19 and TRBJ2-7, with 12 bases identical to TRBD2. There are 15 residues in the CDR3. Germline assignment: CDR1 LNHDA and CDR2 SQIVND (reference sequence). With V trimmed by 10 bases and J by 3 bases, 10 bases remained unmatched. CDR3 sequence reads: CAIPLAGLAGYEQYF. CDR3 DNA: TGTGCCATCCCCCTTGCGGGACTAGCGGGCTACGAGCAGTACTTC. Based on the CDR3 plus reference TRBV19 and TRBJ2-7, the full variable domain is DGGITQSPKYLFRKEGQNVTLSCEQNLNHDAMYWYRQDPGQGLRLIYYSQIVNDFQKGDIAEGYSVSREKKESFPLTVTSAQKNPTAFYLCAIPLAGLAGYEQYFGPGTRLTVT.

The V call is TRBV7-2, the J call TRBJ1-2; 7 bases fit TRBD1. With 2 bases clipped from V and 5 bases from J, the junction kept 14 bases outside the gene matches. CDR3 size: 17 residues. The germline CDR1 and CDR2 sequences are SGHTA and FQGNSA. CDR3 sequence (DNA): TGTGCCAGCAGCTTACCGGGACAGATGAGCTTTTTTTATGGCTACACCTTC. It is translated as CASSLPGQMSFFYGYTF.

The V gene is TRBV15, the J gene TRBJ1-5, with a tentative D call TRBD1 (6 bases). V lost 0 bases and J lost 0, with 24 bases in between. The CDR3 has 21 amino acids. CDR1 LNHNV and CDR2 YYDKDF come from the germline V gene (reference sequence). CDR3 sequence reads: CATSRDRSTGVLTYSNQPQHF. CDR3 DNA: TGTGCCACCAGCAGAGATCGTTCGACAGGTGTTTTAACCTATAGCAATCAGCCCCAGCATTTT.

The chain carries TRBV5-6 and TRBJ1-2, with a weak D call TRBD1 (6 bases). Per the germline V gene, CDR1 is SGHDT and CDR2 is YYEEEE. Trimming took 0 bases from V and 7 from J, leaving 19 bases between them. The CDR3 has 16 amino acids. CDR3 sequence: CASSLGSTGGRLGYTF. In DNA, the CDR3 is TGTGCCAGCAGCTTGGGTTCGACAGGAGGCCGGCTTGGCTACACCTTC.

The rearrangement links TRBV24-1 to TRBJ2-5, with 8 bases identical to TRBD1. The CDR3 is 15 residues long. The trim removed 5 bases at V and 2 bases at J, leaving 6 bases unmatched. Germline loops: CDR1 KGHDR, CDR2 SFDVKD. The CDR3 bases are TGTGCCACCAGTGGGGGACAGGCCGAGCAAGAGACCCAGTACTTC. Its translation: CATSGGQAEQETQYF.

This clone is a singleton in its sample. CDR3 sequence: CASSRSQETQYF. In DNA form, the CDR3 reads TGTGCCAGCAGTCGGTCCCAAGAGACCCAGTACTTC. This chain connects TRBV6-5 to TRBJ2-5; D not certain. The CDR3 contains 12 residues. Germline loops: CDR1 MNHEY, CDR2 SVGAGI. V was pared by 5 bases and J by 1 base, with 5 bases between.

The chain carries TRBV19 and TRBJ1-2; D is undetermined. Trimming cost V 4 bases and J 3 bases, with 12 bases left between them. This CDR3 has 14 amino acids. Germline CDR1 and CDR2: LNHDA and SQIVND (reference sequence). CDR3 protein: CASSRTLNYYGYTF. The CDR3 DNA sequence: TGTGCCAGTAGTAGGACTTTAAACTACTATGGCTACACCTTC.

V gene TRBV19 combines with J gene TRBJ2-1, with TRBD2 matching over 9 bases. V trimming: 3 bases; J trimming: 3 bases; junction bases outside the gene matches: 6. Per germline, CDR1 LNHDA and CDR2 SQIVND (reference sequence). CDR3 length: 16 amino acids. The DNA of the CDR3 is TGTGCCAGTAGTATTTTCCTAGCGGGAAGCTACAATGAGCAGTTCTTC. Its translation: CASSIFLAGSYNEQFF.